Presented here are 27 T cell receptor beta chains from one specimen sequenced in a study of blood T cell repertoires in COVID-19. Measured with immunoSEQ multiplex PCR; TCRdb has only the in-frame clones, and not every one. The sample has some 200,000 clones, approximately 90% seen once. Sequencing was done on a sample of PBMCs or T cells enriched from blood (not recorded which). These receptor sequences come from a man aged 18 to 29 with acute COVID-19.

The V call is TRBV28, the J call TRBJ2-1; the D gene is possibly TRBD2 (7 bases). The V end lost 5 bases, the J end lost 1 base, and 12 bases lay between the germline ends. The germline gives CDR1 MDHEN, CDR2 SYDVKM. The CDR3 covers 15 residues. As DNA, the CDR3 is TGTGCCAGCAGTCCGGCGGGGGCTTCCTACAATGAGCAGTTCTTC. Amino acids: CASSPAGASYNEQFF.

The rearrangement joins TRBV7-2 to TRBJ1-5, with D perhaps matching TRBD1 (6 bases). The germline V gene encodes CDR1 SGHTA and CDR2 FQGNSA. This CDR3 contains 13 residues. The V end was cut by 6 bases, the J end by 7 bases, with 13 bases between. The CDR3 sequence: CASSGGRLQPQHF. As DNA, the CDR3 is TGTGCCAGCAGTGGGGGCCGGCTACAGCCCCAGCATTTT.

The chain links TRBV19 to TRBJ2-3; D is uncertain. The CDR3 length is 17 residues. Germline CDR1 and CDR2: LNHDA and SQIVND (reference sequence). Deletions cut 5 bases from V and 0 bases from J, with 18 bases between. The CDR3, as DNA: TGTGCCAGTAGTCGCCGCTTCGTGGCGGCTAGCACAGATACGCAGTATTTT. Translating gives CASSRRFVAASTDTQYF.

CDR3 in amino acids: CASSPRTPKFNYGYTF. DNA for the CDR3: TGTGCCAGCTCACCACGGACTCCTAAATTTAACTATGGCTACACCTTC. V and J are TRBV18 and TRBJ1-2; D remains ambiguous. Germline V gene data show CDR1 as KGHSH and CDR2 as LQKENI. There are 16 residues in the CDR3. V was trimmed by 1 base and J by 1 base, leaving 13 bases between them.

This clone turned up a few times. V usage is TRBV7-6 and J usage is TRBJ1-6; D unresolved. Trimming took off 3 bases at V and 0 bases at J, with 9 bases between the two ends. The CDR3 totals 16 residues. Germline V gene data show CDR1 as SGHVS and CDR2 as FNYEAQ. The CDR3 nucleotides are TGTGCCAGCAGCTTCGGTCTGAGCTCCTATAATTCACCCCTCCACTTT. Amino acid sequence: CASSFGLSSYNSPLHF.

This chain links TRBV7-2 with TRBJ2-7; 15 nucleotides match TRBD2. V shed 3 bases, J shed 2 bases, and the junction held 2 bases outside the gene matches. In germline, CDR1 is SGHTA, CDR2 FQGNSA. The CDR3 loop spans 16 amino acids. CDR3 in amino acids: CASSFGTSGRTYEQYF. CDR3 nucleotide sequence: TGTGCCAGCAGCTTCGGGACTAGCGGGAGGACCTACGAGCAGTACTTC.

The rearrangement links TRBV5-1 to TRBJ1-4; 8 nucleotides align to TRBD1. The V and J ends lost 2 bases and 8 bases, in that order; junction bases with no gene match: 8. Per the germline V gene, CDR1 is SGHRS and CDR2 is YFSETQ. This CDR3 comprises 15 residues. CDR3 in DNA: TGCGCCAGCAGCTTCGATGACAGGGGTTTCGAAAAACTGTTTTTT. Protein sequence: CASSFDDRGFEKLFF.

The chain has TRBV12-3 or TRBV12-4 and TRBJ2-2, with unresolved D. The CDR3 length is 12 residues. V was trimmed by 10 bases and J by 1 base, leaving 7 bases between them. For the CDR3, the DNA is TGTGCCACACGGTGGAACACCGGGGAGCTGTTTTTT. This encodes CATRWNTGELFF.

This clone was found once. This chain connects TRBV7-2 to TRBJ1-2; possibly TRBD1 for D (5 bases). V gave up 4 bases and J gave up 0 bases, with 12 bases separating them. Germline V gene data show CDR1 as SGHTA and CDR2 as FQGNSA. This CDR3 is built from 15 residues. CDR3 coding DNA: TGTGCCAGCAGCTCCGTCGGGGGTTCTAACTATGGCTACACCTTC. Amino acids: CASSSVGGSNYGYTF.

This chain joins TRBV28 and TRBJ2-2; 9 bases fit TRBD1. CDR3 size: 17 residues. CDR1 and CDR2 (germline): MDHEN, SYDVKM. V lost 4 bases, J lost 3 bases, and 9 bases stayed unmatched. CDR3 residues: CASSSLGTGWYTGELFF. DNA for the CDR3: TGTGCCAGCAGTTCCCTAGGGACAGGGTGGTACACCGGGGAGCTGTTTTTT.

This clone occurred once. The gene calls are TRBV19 and TRBJ1-3; 9 positions match TRBD1. The trim removed 8 bases at V and 2 bases at J, leaving 4 bases unmatched. CDR3 length equals 14 residues. Per germline, CDR1 LNHDA and CDR2 SQIVND (reference sequence). The CDR3 loop reads CASAGTGPGNTIYF. CDR3 DNA: TGTGCCAGTGCCGGGACAGGGCCTGGAAACACCATATATTTT.

The chain is built from TRBV11-2 and TRBJ2-1; TRBD2 matches 8 bases. This CDR3 region has 15 residues. CDR1 SGHAT and CDR2 FQNNGV come from the germline V gene. V dropped 2 bases and J dropped 5; count of bases not matched to a gene: 5. CDR3 sequence reads: CASSLISGSNNEQFF. The CDR3 nucleotides read TGTGCCAGCAGCTTAATAAGCGGGAGTAACAATGAGCAGTTCTTC. The whole variable domain, remainder taken from reference TRBV11-2 and TRBJ2-1, is EAGVAQSPRYKIIEKRQSVAFWCNPISGHATLYWYQQILGQGPKLLIQFQNNGVVDDSQLPKDRFSAERLKGVDSTLKIQPAKLEDSAVYLCASSLISGSNNEQFFGPGTRLTVL.

The genes are TRBV9 and TRBJ1-1; possible D gene TRBD1, 6 bases. From germline, CDR1 is SGDLS and CDR2 YYNGEE. CDR3 length: 15 residues. The germline V and J ends were trimmed by 6 bases and 10 bases, with 25 bases remaining between them. CDR3 nucleotide sequence: TGTGCCAGCAACCTTCGGGGTGGGGACATTTCCGGAGCTTTCTTT. It is translated as CASNLRGGDISGAFF.

The rearrangement joins TRBV7-3 to TRBJ1-1, with 7 positions matching TRBD1. This CDR3 is 16 amino acids long. CDR1 is SGHTA and CDR2 is FQGTGA in the germline V gene. V shed 3 bases, J shed 6 bases, and the junction held 13 bases outside the gene matches. The CDR3 region has the DNA TGTGCCAGCAGCTTGGATTCCTTGACAGGGAGGTCTGAAGCTTTCTTT. Its protein product is CASSLDSLTGRSEAFF.

This chain uses TRBV27 with TRBJ2-1; D is undetermined. Germline CDR1 and CDR2: MNHEY and SMNVEV (reference sequence). The CDR3 runs 13 residues. The V gene lost 8 bases and the J gene lost 3 bases, with 11 bases spanning the gap. CDR3: CASATGDYNEQFF. CDR3 DNA sequence: TGTGCCAGCGCTACCGGAGACTACAATGAGCAGTTCTTC.

The genes are TRBV24-1 and TRBJ2-3; 9 nucleotides line up with TRBD1. Germline V gene sequence: CDR1 KGHDR, CDR2 SFDVKD. The CDR3 sequence is 15 residues long. The V and J ends lost 5 bases and 4 bases, in that order; junction bases with no gene match: 6. The CDR3 bases are TGTGCCACCAGTGTGCTGACAGGGGGGGCAGATACGCAGTATTTT. Amino acids: CATSVLTGGADTQYF.

This clone was seen just once. The rearrangement links TRBV25-1 to TRBJ1-1; D is uncertain. The germline V gene encodes CDR1 MGHDK and CDR2 SYGVNS. V was shortened by 4 bases and J by 1 base, with 10 bases between the two germline ends. CDR3 length: 14 amino acids. The CDR3 coding sequence is TGTGCCAGCAGTGGAGGGCATTCGAACACTGAAGCTTTCTTT. Translation: CASSGGHSNTEAFF.

CDR3 amino acids: CASSFAGGFSGANVLTF. The CDR3 nucleotides are TGTGCCAGCAGTTTCGCGGGGGGCTTCTCTGGGGCCAACGTCCTGACTTTC. The chain combines TRBV28 with TRBJ2-6; 8 bases map to TRBD2. Germline CDR1 and CDR2: MDHEN and SYDVKM. This CDR3 is 17 amino acids long. With V trimmed by 3 bases and J by 0 bases, 4 bases remained unmatched.

The J gene is TRBJ1-6, the V gene TRBV9; 11 positions agree with TRBD1. V shed 3 bases, J shed 2 bases, and the junction held 4 bases outside the gene matches. This CDR3 comprises 17 residues. From germline, CDR1 is SGDLS and CDR2 YYNGEE. The CDR3 protein is CASSEGQGATYNSPLHF. DNA for the CDR3: TGTGCCAGCAGCGAAGGACAGGGGGCTACCTATAATTCACCCCTCCACTTT.

The chain combines TRBV2 with TRBJ1-2, with TRBD1 as a possible D gene (6 bases). The length of the CDR3 is 14 residues. V lost 7 bases, J lost 6 bases, and 18 bases lay in between. The V gene's germline CDR1 is SNHLY and CDR2 FYNNEI. The CDR3 region has the DNA TGTGCCAGCATACGACGACAGGAACAAGATGGCTACACCTTC. Translating gives CASIRRQEQDGYTF.

The V call is TRBV2, the J call TRBJ2-1; 10 positions agree with TRBD2. CDR1 and CDR2 (germline): SNHLY, FYNNEI. V dropped 0 bases and J dropped 5; count of bases not matched to a gene: 4. CDR3 length equals 16 residues. The CDR3 DNA reads as TGTGCCAGCAGTGAAGCAGGAGCGGGAGGGAACAATGAGCAGTTCTTC. Its protein product is CASSEAGAGGNNEQFF.

V usage is TRBV5-4 and J usage is TRBJ2-1, with 8 bases identical to TRBD2. Germline values: CDR1 SGHNT, CDR2 YYREEE (reference sequence). Trimming cost V 0 bases and J 0 bases; bases outside gene matches: 5. This CDR3 spans 17 amino acids. CDR3 sequence (DNA): TGTGCCAGCAGCTTGGACTCGGGGGGGAGCTCCTACAATGAGCAGTTCTTC. This gives the protein CASSLDSGGSSYNEQFF.

The rearrangement joins TRBV24-1 to TRBJ1-1; 9 bases align to TRBD1. The CDR3 has 15 amino acids. Germline V lookup: CDR1 KGHDR, CDR2 SFDVKD. With 5 bases clipped from V and 1 base from J, the junction kept 4 bases outside the gene matches. The chain's CDR3 is CATSGSGQGNTEAFF. The CDR3 nucleotides are TGTGCCACCAGTGGTTCGGGACAGGGGAACACTGAAGCTTTCTTT.

This clone was detected only once. V is TRBV7-9 and J is TRBJ2-1, with TRBD2 as a possible D gene (6 bases). CDR1 is SEHNR and CDR2 is FQNEAQ in the germline V gene (reference sequence). CDR3 size: 14 residues. The V end was cut by 5 bases, the J end by 4 bases, with 12 bases between. CDR3 loop: CASSNREQYNEQFF. The CDR3 nucleotides read TGTGCCAGCAGCAACCGGGAGCAGTACAATGAGCAGTTCTTC.

The chain has TRBV12-3 or TRBV12-4 and TRBJ2-3; D not certain. V was clipped by 6 bases and J by 4 bases, with 8 bases between them. The CDR3 spans 12 residues. CDR3 nucleotides: TGTGCCAGCAGGGGCGTCGCAGATACGCAGTATTTT. Translating gives CASRGVADTQYF.

The gene calls are TRBV30 and TRBJ2-3, with 7 bases aligning to TRBD1. With 8 bases clipped from V and 4 bases from J, the junction kept 12 bases outside the gene matches. Germline V gene lookup returns CDR1 GTSNPN and CDR2 SVGIG (reference sequence). The CDR3 is made up of 14 amino acids. The CDR3 sequence: CARRKDRVSDTQYF. The CDR3 DNA is TGTGCCAGAAGGAAAGACAGGGTATCAGATACGCAGTATTTT. Together with reference TRBV30 and TRBJ2-3, the CDR3 gives the full variable domain: SQTIHQWPATLVQPVGSPLSLECTVEGTSNPNLYWYRQAAGRGLQLLFYSVGIGQISSEVPQNLSASRPQDRQFILSSKKLLLSDSGFYLCARRKDRVSDTQYFGPGTRLTVL.

This clone was picked up one time. The rearrangement links TRBV4-3 to TRBJ2-6, with D possibly matching TRBD1 (6 bases). The CDR3 totals 19 residues. Germline V gene lookup returns CDR1 LGHNA and CDR2 YSLEER. V lost 0 bases, J lost 0 bases, and 15 bases lay in between. The CDR3 nucleotides are TGCGCCAGCAGCCAAGATCGAGCAGGGGCCAGCTCTGGGGCCAACGTCCTGACTTTC. Translating it yields CASSQDRAGASSGANVLTF.